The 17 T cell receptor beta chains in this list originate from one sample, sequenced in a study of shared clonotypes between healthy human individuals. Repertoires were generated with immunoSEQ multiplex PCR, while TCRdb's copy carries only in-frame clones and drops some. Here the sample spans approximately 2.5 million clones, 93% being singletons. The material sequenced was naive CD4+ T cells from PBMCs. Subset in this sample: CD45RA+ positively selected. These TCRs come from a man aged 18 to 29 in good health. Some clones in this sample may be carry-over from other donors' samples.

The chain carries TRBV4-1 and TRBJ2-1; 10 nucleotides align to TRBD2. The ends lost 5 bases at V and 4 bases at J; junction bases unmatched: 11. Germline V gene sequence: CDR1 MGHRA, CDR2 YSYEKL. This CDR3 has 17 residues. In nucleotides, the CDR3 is TGCGCCAGCAGCTTTTTCCCTAGCGGGGGAAGATACAATGAGCAGTTCTTC. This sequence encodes CASSFFPSGGRYNEQFF.

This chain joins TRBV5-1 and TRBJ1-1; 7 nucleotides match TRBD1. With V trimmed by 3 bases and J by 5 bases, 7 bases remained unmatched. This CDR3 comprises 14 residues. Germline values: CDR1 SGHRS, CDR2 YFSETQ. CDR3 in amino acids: CASSSDRAATEAFF. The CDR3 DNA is TGCGCCAGCAGCTCCGACAGGGCGGCTACTGAAGCTTTCTTT.

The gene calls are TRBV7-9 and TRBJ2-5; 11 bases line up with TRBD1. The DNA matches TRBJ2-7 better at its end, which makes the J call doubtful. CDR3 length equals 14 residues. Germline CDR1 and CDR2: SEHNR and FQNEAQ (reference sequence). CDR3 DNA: TGTGCCAGCAGCTCCGGGACAGGGGGCTACGAGCAGTACTTC. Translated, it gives CASSSGTGGYEQYF.

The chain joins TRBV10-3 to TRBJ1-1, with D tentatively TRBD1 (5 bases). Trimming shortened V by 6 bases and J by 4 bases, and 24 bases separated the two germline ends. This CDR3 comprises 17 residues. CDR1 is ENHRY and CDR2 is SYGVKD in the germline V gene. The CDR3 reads CAIRAKSTRGVGTEAFF. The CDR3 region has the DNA TGTGCCATCAGGGCCAAGAGTACACGGGGGGTCGGCACTGAAGCTTTCTTT.

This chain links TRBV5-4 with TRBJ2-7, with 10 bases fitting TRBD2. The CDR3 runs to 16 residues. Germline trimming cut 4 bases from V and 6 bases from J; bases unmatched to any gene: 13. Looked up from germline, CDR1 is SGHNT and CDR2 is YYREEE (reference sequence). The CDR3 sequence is CASSPTMRGLATEQYF. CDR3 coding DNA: TGTGCCAGCAGCCCCACAATGAGGGGACTAGCGACCGAGCAGTACTTC.

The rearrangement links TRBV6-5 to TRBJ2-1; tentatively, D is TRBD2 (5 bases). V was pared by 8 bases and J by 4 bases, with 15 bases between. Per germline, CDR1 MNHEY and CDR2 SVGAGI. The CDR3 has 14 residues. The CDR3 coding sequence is TGTGCCAGCGGGCGGGCCCCTGAGTACAATGAGCAGTTCTTC. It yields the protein CASGRAPEYNEQFF.

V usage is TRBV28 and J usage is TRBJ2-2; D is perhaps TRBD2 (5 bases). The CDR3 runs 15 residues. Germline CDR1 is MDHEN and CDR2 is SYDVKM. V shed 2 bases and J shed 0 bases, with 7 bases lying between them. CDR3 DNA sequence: TGTGCCAGCAGTTTACGGCGGGCGAACACCGGGGAGCTGTTTTTT. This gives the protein CASSLRRANTGELFF.

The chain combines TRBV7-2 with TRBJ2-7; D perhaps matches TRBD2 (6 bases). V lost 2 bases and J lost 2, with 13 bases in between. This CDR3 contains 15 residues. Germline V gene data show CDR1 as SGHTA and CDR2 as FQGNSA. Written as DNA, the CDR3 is TGTGCCAGCAGCTTATATAGCCCGGGAGCCTACGAGCAGTACTTC. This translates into CASSLYSPGAYEQYF. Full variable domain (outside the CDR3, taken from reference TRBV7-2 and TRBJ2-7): GAGVSQSPSNKVTEKGKDVELRCDPISGHTALYWYRQSLGQGLEFLIYFQGNSAPDKSGLPSDRFSAERTGGSVSTLTIQRTQQEDSAVYLCASSLYSPGAYEQYFGPGTRLTVT.

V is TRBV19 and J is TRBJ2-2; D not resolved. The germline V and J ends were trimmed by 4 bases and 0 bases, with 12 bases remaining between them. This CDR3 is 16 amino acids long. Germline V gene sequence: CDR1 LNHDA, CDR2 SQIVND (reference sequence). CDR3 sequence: CASSTPVGPNTGELFF. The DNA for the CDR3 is TGTGCCAGTAGTACCCCGGTCGGACCGAACACCGGGGAGCTGTTTTTT.

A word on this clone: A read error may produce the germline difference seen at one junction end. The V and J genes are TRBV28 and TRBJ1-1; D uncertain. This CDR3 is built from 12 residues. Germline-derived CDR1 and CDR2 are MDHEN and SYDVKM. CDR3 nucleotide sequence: TGTGCCAGCAGTTTATCGATCGCTGAGGCTTTCTTT. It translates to CASSLSIAEAFF.

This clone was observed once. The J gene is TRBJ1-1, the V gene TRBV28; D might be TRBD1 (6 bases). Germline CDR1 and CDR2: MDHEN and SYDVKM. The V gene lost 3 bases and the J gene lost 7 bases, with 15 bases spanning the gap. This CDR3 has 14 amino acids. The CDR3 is CASSFSARGVEAFF. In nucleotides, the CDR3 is TGTGCCAGCAGTTTTTCGGCCAGGGGCGTTGAAGCTTTCTTT.

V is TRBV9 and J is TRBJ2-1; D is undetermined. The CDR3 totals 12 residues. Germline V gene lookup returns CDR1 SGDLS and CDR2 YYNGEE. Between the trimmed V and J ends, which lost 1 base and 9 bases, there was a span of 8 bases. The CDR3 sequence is CASSVNSGEQFF. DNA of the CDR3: TGTGCCAGCAGCGTAAACTCGGGTGAGCAGTTCTTC.

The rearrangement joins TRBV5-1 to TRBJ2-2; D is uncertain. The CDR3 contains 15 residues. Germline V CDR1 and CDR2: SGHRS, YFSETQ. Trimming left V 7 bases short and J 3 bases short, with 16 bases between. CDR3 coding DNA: TGCGCCAGCTTCCGGACGCCTTTGGACACCGGGGAGCTGTTTTTT. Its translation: CASFRTPLDTGELFF.

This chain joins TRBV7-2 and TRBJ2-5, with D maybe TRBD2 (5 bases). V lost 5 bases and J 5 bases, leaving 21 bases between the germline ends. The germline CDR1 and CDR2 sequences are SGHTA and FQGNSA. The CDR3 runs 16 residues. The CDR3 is CASSPGVVFGLETQYF. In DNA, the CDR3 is TGTGCCAGCAGCCCCGGGGTAGTCTTCGGGTTGGAGACCCAGTACTTC.

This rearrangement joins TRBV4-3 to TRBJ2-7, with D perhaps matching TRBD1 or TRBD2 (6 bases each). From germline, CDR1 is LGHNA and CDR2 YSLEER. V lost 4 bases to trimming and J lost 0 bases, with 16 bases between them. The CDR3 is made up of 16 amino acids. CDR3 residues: CASSRGGQEFSYEQYF. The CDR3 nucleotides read TGCGCCAGCAGCCGAGGGGGGCAGGAGTTCTCCTACGAGCAGTACTTC.

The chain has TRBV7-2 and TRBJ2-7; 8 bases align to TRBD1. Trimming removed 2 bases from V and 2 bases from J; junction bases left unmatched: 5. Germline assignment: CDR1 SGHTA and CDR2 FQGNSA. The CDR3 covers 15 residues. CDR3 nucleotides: TGTGCCAGCAGCTTAAGGGCAGGGGGCACCTACGAGCAGTACTTC. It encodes CASSLRAGGTYEQYF.

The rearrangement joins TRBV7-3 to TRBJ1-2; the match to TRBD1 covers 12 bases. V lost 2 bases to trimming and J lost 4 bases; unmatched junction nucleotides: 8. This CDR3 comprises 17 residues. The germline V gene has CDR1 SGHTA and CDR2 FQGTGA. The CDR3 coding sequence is TGTGCCAGCAGCTTAGGGAGTCGGGGACAGGGGGCCTATGGCTACACCTTC. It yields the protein CASSLGSRGQGAYGYTF.